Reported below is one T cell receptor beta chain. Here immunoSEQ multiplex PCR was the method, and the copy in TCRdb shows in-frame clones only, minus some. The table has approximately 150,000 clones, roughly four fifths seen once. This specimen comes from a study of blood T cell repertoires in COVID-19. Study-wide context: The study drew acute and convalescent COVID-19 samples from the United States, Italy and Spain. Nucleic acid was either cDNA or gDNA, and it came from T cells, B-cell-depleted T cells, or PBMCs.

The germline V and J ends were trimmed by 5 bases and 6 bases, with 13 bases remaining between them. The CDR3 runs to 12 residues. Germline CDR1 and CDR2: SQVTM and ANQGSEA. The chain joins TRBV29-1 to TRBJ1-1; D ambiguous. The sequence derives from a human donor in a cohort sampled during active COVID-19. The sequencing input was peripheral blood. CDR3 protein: CSVRQGVSEAFF. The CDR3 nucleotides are TGCAGCGTTCGGCAAGGAGTCTCTGAAGCTTTCTTT.